One and the same sample provided the 24 T cell receptor beta chains below, sequenced in a study of shared clonotypes between healthy human individuals. Here immunoSEQ multiplex PCR was the method, and the copy in TCRdb shows in-frame clones only, minus some. The sample yields about 1 million clones, about 75% seen once. The sample comprised memory CD4+ T cells sorted from blood. This sample's subset: CD45RA-negative fraction. The source is a man younger than 35 in good health.

The chain joins TRBV9 to TRBJ2-5; D is possibly TRBD1 (6 bases). V lost 4 bases and J lost 2, with 21 bases in between. Germline CDR1 and CDR2: SGDLS and YYNGEE. The CDR3 extends over 17 amino acids. The CDR3 nucleotides read TGTGCCAGCAGCCCCCGGCGGACCCCAGGACAGCAAGAGACCCAGTACTTC. Translated, it gives CASSPRRTPGQQETQYF.

The chain combines TRBV19 with TRBJ2-1; 9 bases match TRBD2. This CDR3 is built from 14 residues. Germline CDR1 LNHDA, CDR2 SQIVND (reference sequence). The V and J ends lost 3 bases and 7 bases, in that order; junction bases with no gene match: 4. CDR3 DNA: TGTGCCAGTAGTATTAGCGGGAGCCCAAATGAGCAGTTCTTC. It is translated as CASSISGSPNEQFF.

The chain combines TRBV6-6 with TRBJ1-2; unclear D gene. The V end was cut by 9 bases, the J end by 7 bases, with 15 bases between. The CDR3 is made up of 12 amino acids. Germline CDR1 MNHNY, CDR2 SVGAGI (reference sequence). The CDR3 nucleotides read TGTGCCAGTCATGGACCAGGTAGTGGCTACACCTTC. This gives the protein CASHGPGSGYTF.

The J gene is TRBJ2-7, the V gene TRBV9; either TRBD1 or TRBD2 may supply D (6 bases each). The length of the CDR3 is 15 residues. The V end lost 4 bases, the J end lost 3 bases, and 17 bases lay between the germline ends. Germline CDR1 and CDR2: SGDLS and YYNGEE. The DNA of the CDR3 is TGTGCCAGCAGCCCCTCCGGGGGCGGGGTCTACGAGCAGTACTTC. Residues: CASSPSGGGVYEQYF.

The chain combines TRBV28 with TRBJ1-5; 7 positions match TRBD1. The germline V gene encodes CDR1 MDHEN and CDR2 SYDVKM. The CDR3 runs 14 residues. The trim removed 2 bases at V and 6 bases at J, leaving 4 bases unmatched. CDR3 coding DNA: TGTGCCAGCAGTTTAGAGGGGGCAATTCAGCCCCAGCATTTT. The encoded protein is CASSLEGAIQPQHF.

This clone was observed a handful of times. The same CDR3 is also encoded by other DNA sequences in this sample. The genes are TRBV5-1 and TRBJ2-2; tentative D call: TRBD1 (5 bases). In germline, CDR1 is SGHRS, CDR2 YFSETQ. The CDR3 spans 13 residues. Trimming shortened V by 0 bases and J by 5 bases, and 5 bases separated the two germline ends. CDR3 DNA: TGCGCCAGCAGCTTGGGACAGACCGGGGAGCTGTTTTTT. Protein product: CASSLGQTGELFF. Filled out from reference TRBV5-1 and TRBJ2-2, the complete variable domain reads KAGVTQTPRYLIKTRGQQVTLSCSPISGHRSVSWYQQTPGQGLQFLFEYFSETQRNKGNFPGRFSGRQFSNSRSEMNVSTLELGDSALYLCASSLGQTGELFFGEGSRLTVL.

The chain employs TRBV10-1 and TRBJ1-5; TRBD1 aligns across 9 bases. Germline assignment: CDR1 WNHNN and CDR2 SYGVQD (reference sequence). The ends lost 10 bases at V and 7 bases at J; junction bases unmatched: 5. The length of the CDR3 is 12 residues. CDR3 sequence: CANRQGDQPQHF. CDR3 nucleotides: TGCGCCAACCGACAGGGGGACCAGCCCCAGCATTTT.

The chain employs TRBV27 and TRBJ1-1, with D perhaps matching TRBD1 (5 bases). Between the trimmed V and J ends, which lost 3 bases and 4 bases, there was a span of 18 bases. CDR1 and CDR2 from the germline V gene are MNHEY and SMNVEV (reference sequence). The CDR3 covers 16 residues. The CDR3 is CASSFEGAGRITEAFF. The CDR3 nucleotides read TGTGCCAGCAGTTTCGAGGGCGCAGGGAGGATCACTGAAGCTTTCTTT.

This clone was seen a handful of times. This chain links TRBV7-2 with TRBJ2-5; D not certain. Between the trimmed V and J ends, which lost 5 bases and 4 bases, there was a span of 11 bases. This CDR3 is built from 13 residues. Germline V gene lookup returns CDR1 SGHTA and CDR2 FQGNSA. DNA for the CDR3: TGTGCCAGCAGCCTCGGGTCGACAGAGACCCAGTACTTC. This sequence encodes CASSLGSTETQYF.

There are a few counts of this clone. This chain connects TRBV10-3 to TRBJ1-1, with D possibly TRBD1 on 6 matching bases. V was pared by 3 bases and J by 9 bases, with 11 bases between. This CDR3 contains 12 residues. Germline V gives CDR1 ENHRY, CDR2 SYGVKD. Here the CDR3 DNA reads TGTGCCATCAGTGACTCAACAGGGAAAGCTTTCTTT. This codes for CAISDSTGKAFF.

The CDR3 DNA reads TGTGCCAGCAGCGCCAGTACTAGCGTCAGTGCCAAAAACATTCAGTACTTC. Translating it yields CASSASTSVSAKNIQYF. The chain has TRBV2 and TRBJ2-4; TRBD2 matches at 7 bases. Germline V gene sequence: CDR1 SNHLY, CDR2 FYNNEI. This CDR3 contains 17 residues. After removal of 6 bases from V and 1 base from J, the junction contained 12 bases not matched to a gene.

This clone was counted only a few times. V usage is TRBV5-1 and J usage is TRBJ1-1, with no clear D. This CDR3 contains 14 residues. CDR1 is SGHRS, CDR2 YFSETQ, per germline. With 6 bases removed from V and 1 base from J, the gap between germline ends came to 13 bases. The CDR3 DNA sequence: TGCGCCAGCAAATCCGGCGCTTCGAACACTGAAGCTTTCTTT. Amino acids: CASKSGASNTEAFF.

This clone turned up a few times. CDR3 loop: CATSQGRIDTQYF. DNA of the CDR3: TGTGCCACCTCACAGGGGAGGATAGATACGCAGTATTTT. The J gene is TRBJ2-3, the V gene TRBV10-3, with D tentatively TRBD1 (7 bases). The CDR3 is 13 amino acids. Trimming removed 10 bases at V and 5 bases at J, with 16 bases between. Germline V lookup: CDR1 ENHRY, CDR2 SYGVKD.

CDR3 sequence reads: CASSPSVGGSGDTQYF. DNA for the CDR3: TGTGCCAGCAGCCCCTCCGTCGGCGGGAGTGGCGATACGCAGTATTTT. The chain recombines TRBV9 with TRBJ2-3; TRBD2 matches at 7 bases. V was clipped by 4 bases and J by 6 bases; unmatched bases: 14. The CDR3 covers 16 residues. The germline V gene encodes CDR1 SGDLS and CDR2 YYNGEE. Using reference TRBV9 and TRBJ2-3 for the parts outside the CDR3, the full variable domain is DSGVTQTPKHLITATGQRVTLRCSPRSGDLSVYWYQQSLDQGLQFLIQYYNGEERAKGNILERFSAQQFPDLHSELNLSSLELGDSALYFCASSPSVGGSGDTQYFGPGTRLTVL.

In this sample, this clone turned up a few times. The chain carries TRBV6-1 and TRBJ1-2; D gene ambiguous. This CDR3 region has 12 residues. Trimming removed 7 bases from V and 8 bases from J, with 14 bases in between. Per the germline V gene, CDR1 is MNHNS and CDR2 is SASEGT. CDR3 DNA: TGTGCCAGCACTCGGGCCTCGGGAGGCTACACCTTC. As protein: CASTRASGGYTF.

This clone came up once. The V gene is TRBV28, the J gene TRBJ1-1; D is possibly TRBD1 (5 bases). The germline CDR1 and CDR2 sequences are MDHEN and SYDVKM. V shed 7 bases and J shed 0 bases, with 9 bases lying between them. CDR3 length: 13 residues. This chain's CDR3 is CASIGTMNTEAFF. CDR3 in DNA: TGTGCCAGCATTGGGACCATGAACACTGAAGCTTTCTTT.

The table lists this clone with a count of one. This sequence joins TRBV7-9 and TRBJ2-7; 11 nucleotides align to TRBD1. Germline assignment: CDR1 SEHNR and CDR2 FQNEAQ (reference sequence). V dropped 5 bases and J dropped 3; count of bases not matched to a gene: 6. This CDR3 has 15 amino acids. This CDR3 reads CASSGGQGASYEQYF. The CDR3 DNA follows: TGTGCCAGCAGCGGAGGACAGGGGGCCAGCTACGAGCAGTACTTC.

Remarks on this clone: The same CDR3 arises from other DNA sequences in this sample as well. The chain joins TRBV2 to TRBJ2-1; D is unclear. CDR3 size: 12 residues. V lost 3 bases, J lost 4 bases, and 4 bases lay in between. Germline V gene lookup returns CDR1 SNHLY and CDR2 FYNNEI. CDR3 coding DNA: TGTGCCAGCAGTGAGAGTTACAATGAGCAGTTCTTC. This translates into CASSESYNEQFF.

The sample holds one count of this clone. V usage is TRBV6-5 and J usage is TRBJ2-7; perhaps TRBD1 as D (6 bases). Germline loops: CDR1 MNHEY, CDR2 SVGAGI. This CDR3 spans 15 amino acids. Trimming cost V 5 bases and J 3 bases, with 17 bases left between them. The CDR3 DNA sequence: TGTGCCAGCAGTAGAGGGGGAACCCAAAACTACGAGCAGTACTTC. Translation gives CASSRGGTQNYEQYF.

This clone was recorded only once. This chain connects TRBV29-1 to TRBJ2-7; 10 positions agree with TRBD2. The V segment lost 6 bases and the J segment 6 bases; nucleotides outside the gene matches: 8. CDR3 size: 13 residues. CDR1 SQVTM and CDR2 ANQGSEA come from the germline V gene. The DNA for the CDR3 is TGCAGCGTGCCGGGACTAGCGACGGGCGAGCAGTACTTC. Amino acids: CSVPGLATGEQYF.

Points on this clone: The identical CDR3 is also encoded by other nucleotide sequences in the sample. V gene TRBV11-2 combines with J gene TRBJ1-3, with D maybe TRBD1 (5 bases). The ends were cut back, 2 bases at V and 0 bases at J, with 11 bases in the middle. Germline V CDR1 and CDR2: SGHAT, FQNNGV. The CDR3 is 16 amino acids. The CDR3 loop is CASSLRRGSSGNTIYF. In DNA, the CDR3 is TGTGCCAGCAGCTTACGGAGGGGAAGCTCTGGAAACACCATATATTTT.

The V gene is TRBV7-2, the J gene TRBJ2-7; 7 nucleotides match TRBD1. J was trimmed by 0 bases and V by 5 bases; bases with no gene match: 7. The CDR3 sequence is 15 residues long. Per the germline V gene, CDR1 is SGHTA and CDR2 is FQGNSA. The DNA for the CDR3 is TGTGCCAGCAGCCTAGGGGGCTTAATCTCCTACGAGCAGTACTTC. Translating gives CASSLGGLISYEQYF.

V is TRBV11-2 and J is TRBJ2-7; D possibly corresponds to TRBD1 (6 bases). Germline V gene lookup returns CDR1 SGHAT and CDR2 FQNNGV. Trimming cost V 5 bases and J 3 bases, with 17 bases left between them. The CDR3 sequence is 15 residues long. This CDR3 is CASSTPQGRFYEQYF. The DNA for the CDR3 is TGTGCCAGCAGCACTCCTCAGGGGCGGTTCTACGAGCAGTACTTC.

With respect to this clone: Other DNA variants within this sample encode the same CDR3. V gene TRBV9 combines with J gene TRBJ2-6, with D possibly being TRBD1 or TRBD2 (5 bases each). The CDR3 covers 15 residues. Per the germline V gene, CDR1 is SGDLS and CDR2 is YYNGEE. Deletions cut 1 base from V and 1 base from J, with 6 bases between. The DNA of the CDR3 is TGTGCCAGCAGCGTATGGGGGTCTGGGGCCAACGTCCTGACTTTC. Amino acid sequence: CASSVWGSGANVLTF.